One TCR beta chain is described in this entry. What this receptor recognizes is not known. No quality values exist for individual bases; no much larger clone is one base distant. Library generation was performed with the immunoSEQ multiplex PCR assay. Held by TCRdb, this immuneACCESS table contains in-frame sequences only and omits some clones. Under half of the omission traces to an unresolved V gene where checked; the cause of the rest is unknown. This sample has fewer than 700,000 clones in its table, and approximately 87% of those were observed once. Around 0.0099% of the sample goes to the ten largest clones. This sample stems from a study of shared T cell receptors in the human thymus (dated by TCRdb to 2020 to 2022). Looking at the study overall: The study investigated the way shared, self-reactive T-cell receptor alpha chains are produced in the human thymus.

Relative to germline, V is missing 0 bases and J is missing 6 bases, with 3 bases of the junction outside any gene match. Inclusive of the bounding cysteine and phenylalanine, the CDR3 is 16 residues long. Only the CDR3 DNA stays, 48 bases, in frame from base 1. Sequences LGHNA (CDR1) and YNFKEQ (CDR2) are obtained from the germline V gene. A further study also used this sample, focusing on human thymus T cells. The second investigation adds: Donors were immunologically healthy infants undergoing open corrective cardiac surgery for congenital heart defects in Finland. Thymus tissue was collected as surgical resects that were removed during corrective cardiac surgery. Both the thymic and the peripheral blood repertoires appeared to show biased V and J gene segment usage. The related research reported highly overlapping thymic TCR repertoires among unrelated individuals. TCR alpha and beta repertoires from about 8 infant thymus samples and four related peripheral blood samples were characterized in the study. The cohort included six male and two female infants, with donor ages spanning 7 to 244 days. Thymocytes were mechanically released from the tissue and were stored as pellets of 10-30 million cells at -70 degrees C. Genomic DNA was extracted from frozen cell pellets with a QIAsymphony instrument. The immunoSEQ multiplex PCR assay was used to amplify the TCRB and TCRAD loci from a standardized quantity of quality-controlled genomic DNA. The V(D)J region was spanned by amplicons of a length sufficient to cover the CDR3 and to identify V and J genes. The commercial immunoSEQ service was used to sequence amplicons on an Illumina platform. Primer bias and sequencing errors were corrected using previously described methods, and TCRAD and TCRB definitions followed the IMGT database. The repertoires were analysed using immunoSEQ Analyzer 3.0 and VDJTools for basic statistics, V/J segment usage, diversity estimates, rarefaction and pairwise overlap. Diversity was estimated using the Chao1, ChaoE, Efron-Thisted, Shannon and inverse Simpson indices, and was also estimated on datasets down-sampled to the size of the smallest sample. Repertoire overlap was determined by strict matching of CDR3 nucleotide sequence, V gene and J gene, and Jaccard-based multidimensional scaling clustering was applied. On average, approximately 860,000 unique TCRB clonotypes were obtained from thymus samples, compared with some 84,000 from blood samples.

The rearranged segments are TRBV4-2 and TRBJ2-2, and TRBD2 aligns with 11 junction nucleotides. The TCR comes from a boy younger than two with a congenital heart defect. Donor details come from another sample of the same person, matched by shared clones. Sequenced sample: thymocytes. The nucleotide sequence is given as TGTGCCAGCAGCCAAGATCTAGCGGGAGGACCCGGGGAGCTGTTTTTT. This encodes CASSQDLAGGPGELFF.